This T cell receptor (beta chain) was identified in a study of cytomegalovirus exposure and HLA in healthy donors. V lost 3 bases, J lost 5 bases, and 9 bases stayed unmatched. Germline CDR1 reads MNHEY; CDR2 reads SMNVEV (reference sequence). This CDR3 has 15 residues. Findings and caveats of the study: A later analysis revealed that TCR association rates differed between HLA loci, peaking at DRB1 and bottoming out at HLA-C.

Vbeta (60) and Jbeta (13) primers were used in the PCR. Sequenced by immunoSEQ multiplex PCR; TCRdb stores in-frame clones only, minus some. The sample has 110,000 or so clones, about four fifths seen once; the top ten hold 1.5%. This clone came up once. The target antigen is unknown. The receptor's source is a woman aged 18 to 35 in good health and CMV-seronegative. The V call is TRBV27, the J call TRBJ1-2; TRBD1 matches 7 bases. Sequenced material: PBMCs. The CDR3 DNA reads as TGTGCCAGCAGTTTGGACGGACAGGAATCTTATGGCTACACCTTC. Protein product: CASSLDGQESYGYTF.